This T cell receptor beta chain came from a study of control samples from healthy donors and cancer patients. Germline V gene data show CDR1 as SEHNR and CDR2 as FQNEAQ (reference sequence). With V trimmed by 2 bases and J by 5 bases, 8 bases remained unmatched. The CDR3 has 17 residues. The assay was immunoSEQ multiplex PCR, and TCRdb's table has in-frame clones only and misses some. The sample records 120,000 or so clones, approximately 88% being singletons. V and J are TRBV7-9 and TRBJ2-3; 12 bases agree with TRBD2. The sample consisted of PBMCs. This TCR came from a woman aged 55-70 years with lung cancer. DNA of the CDR3: TGTGCCAGCAGCTTACCCTACTCTAGCGGGGGGGAAGATACGCAGTATTTT. This encodes CASSLPYSSGGEDTQYF.